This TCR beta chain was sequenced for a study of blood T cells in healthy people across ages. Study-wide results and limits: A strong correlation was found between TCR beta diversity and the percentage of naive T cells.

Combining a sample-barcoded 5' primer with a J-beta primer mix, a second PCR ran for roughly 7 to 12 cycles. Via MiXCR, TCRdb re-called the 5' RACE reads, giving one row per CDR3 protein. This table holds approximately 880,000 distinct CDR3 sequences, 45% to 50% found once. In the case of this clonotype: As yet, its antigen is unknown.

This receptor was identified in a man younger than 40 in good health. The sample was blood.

The CDR3: CASSQPGAAYNEQFF. CDR3 DNA: TGTGCCAGCAGCCAACCCGGGGCAGCCTACAATGAGCAGTTCTTC. The rearrangement joins TRBV14 to TRBJ2-1, with D possibly called TRBD1 or TRBD2 (5 bases each). V lost 2 bases and J 2 bases, leaving 10 bases between the germline ends. Germline V gives CDR1 SGHDN, CDR2 FVKESK. The CDR3 loop spans 15 amino acids.